A single sample is the source of the 3 T cell receptor beta chains below, sequenced in a study of human T cells and chemical hapten exposure. Time point described: pre-sensitization, week 0. The treatment denotes: therapeutic diphenylcyclopropenone sensitization with weekly scalp DPC. A single record per CDR3 protein comes from TCRdb applying MiXCR to the RACE reads. The data show some 360,000 distinct CDR3 sequences, 4% to 6% seen once. The sequenced sample was whole blood, obtained in connection with sensitization to the hapten diphenylcyclopropenone (DPC). The receptors here all came from a woman in her forties or fifties with alopecia areata. Some clones in this sample may be carry-over from other donors' samples.

There are many counts of this clonotype. One junction end does not reproduce the germline sequence, and a read error may be involved. This chain joins TRBV9 and TRBJ2-7; either TRBD1 or TRBD2 may supply D (5 bases each). This CDR3 is 10 amino acids long. Germline loops: CDR1 SGDLS, CDR2 YYNGEE. DNA of the CDR3: TGTGCCAGCAGCGTCCGGGACCGGGTCTTC. Its protein product is CASSVRDRVF.

This clonotype turned up a few times. The rearrangement uses TRBV5-1 and TRBJ1-5, with D hard to call. This CDR3 is 13 amino acids long. Per germline, CDR1 SGHRS and CDR2 YFSETQ. Trimming took 5 bases from V and 3 from J, leaving 9 bases between them. For the CDR3, the DNA is TGCGCCAGCAGGGCAACGGACAATCAGCCCCAGCATTTT. Translating it yields CASRATDNQPQHF. The full variable domain, with the rest looked up from reference TRBV5-1 and TRBJ1-5, is KAGVTQTPRYLIKTRGQQVTLSCSPISGHRSVSWYQQTPGQGLQFLFEYFSETQRNKGNFPGRFSGRQFSNSRSEMNVSTLELGDSALYLCASRATDNQPQHFGDGTRLSIL.

The J gene is TRBJ1-4, the V gene TRBV6-5; D uncertain. The germline CDR1 and CDR2 sequences are MNHEY and SVGAGI. Trimming left V 5 bases short and J 0 bases short, with 13 bases between. CDR3 length: 16 residues. CDR3: CASSPFQSPTNEKLFF. The CDR3 region has the DNA TGTGCCAGCAGTCCTTTTCAGTCCCCAACTAATGAAAAACTGTTTTTT.